This TCR beta chain emerged from a study of cytomegalovirus exposure and HLA in healthy donors (TCRdb year 2017). For the study in its entirety: An earlier analysis of some 500 of the donors reported approximately 290 Gb of sequence data and about 100 million unique TCR beta sequences from about 179 million T cells. The study combined high-throughput TCR immunosequencing, statistical association of individual TCRs with disease status, and machine learning to predict cytomegalovirus infection status. Donor age, sex, ethnicity and CMV serostatus were collected together with the repertoire data. A later analysis re-analyzed previously published TCR beta repertoires from roughly 630 donors and added high-resolution HLA genotyping to study TCR occurrence patterns. Both class I and class II loci were covered by HLA typing, at four-digit resolution. Besides the first cohort of around 700 subjects, a separate validation cohort made up of roughly 120 different subjects was used. In the later analysis, no new phenotypic data were used to find candidate immune exposures; instead, reliance was placed on TCR beta sequences and their occurrence across donors. Using immunosequencing, the study profiled T cell repertoires from 550 to 750 subjects and related those repertoires to cytomegalovirus serostatus. Genome-wide SNP genotypes for about 60% of the roughly 700 donors were used in a later genetic analysis, which treated that subset as a discovery cohort. The study aimed to test whether signatures of past pathogen exposure could be identified by cataloging public T cell receptors. Roughly 310 gigabases of sequencing data and some 85 million unique TCR sequences were included in an early release covering several hundred HLA-typed donors. Among the approximately 400 genotyped donors, approximately 77% belonged to the genetic ancestry cluster associated with self-reported Caucasian donors. The number of typed donors differed by locus: roughly 629-630 for A, B, C, DRB1 and DQB1; roughly 510 for DQA1; approximately 600 for DPA1; and about 450 for DPB1. Roughly 5 DR-DQ haplotypes were handled as single units for association and clustering because linkage in the cohort was strong. Among about 410 genotyped donors of the cohort, an average of approximately 240,000 unique TCR beta nucleotide sequences was sequenced per donor, of which roughly 18% were non-productive. Every repertoire in the discovery cohort had been generated on one and the same sequencing platform. An earlier analysis of about 620 of the donors applied high-throughput TCR beta sequencing to assess whether each TCR beta V gene segment acted as functional or pseudogenic. What the authors observed across the whole study: In a later analysis, TCR association rates were found to vary across HLA loci, with the most associated TCRs seen for DRB1 alleles and the fewest for HLA-C alleles. The study gave a list of under 200 TCR beta chains associated with cytomegalovirus. A cluster of highly shared sequence variants was judged likely to represent a technical artifact of the sequencing pipeline. Some IMGT-functional V segments, including TRBV6-2 and TRBV6-3, could not be told apart with the 87-base-pair reads, so those segments were excluded. In a later analysis, HLA-associated TCR beta chains were found to be more clonally expanded and to have lower generation probabilities than equally common non-associated chains. Most TCR sequences were observed very rarely across donors, whereas some public TCRs were present in many individuals. A further reported finding was that TCR beta sequences accurately predicted the HLA-A and HLA-B alleles for most subjects in the first cohort. An earlier analysis of some 560 of the donors showed that most TCR beta V segments appeared in productive rearrangements either about 87% or about 30% of the time, which broadly matched IMGT annotations. In a later analysis, 15,000 to 20,000 TCR beta sequences were associated with specific HLA alleles at a false discovery rate of 0.05. Strong co-occurrence of HLA alleles, especially DR and DQ, made assigning TCR associations to individual alleles difficult. An association between a missense DCLRE1C variant and V-gene and J-gene trimming of TCR beta chains was found in a later genetic analysis and replicated in an independent cohort. In this cohort, only TCR beta chains were sequenced, and detectable features were limited by the absence of alpha or paired-chain data. The authors suggested that the approach could potentially be extended to other disease states and immunological phenotypes. Several of the top co-occurrence clusters appeared to be linked to parvovirus B19, influenza, CMV and Epstein-Barr virus, according to a later analysis. According to a later analysis, most CMV-associated TCR beta chains appeared to be HLA-restricted, and the HLA associations seemed to be driven largely by CMV exposure. Because counts were too low, 15 to 20 rarely observed V segments, including chromosome 9 orphons, were excluded from the earlier analysis of under 650 of the donors. According to a later genetic analysis, donors in an Asian-associated ancestry cluster had fewer N-insertions in productive TCRs than the approximately 710-donor mean. For the cohort, immune exposure information was limited to CMV serostatus. In both the original and validation cohorts, the classifier was reported to diagnose cytomegalovirus status with high specificity and sensitivity. Correlated functional status among segregating V segments might be attributable to linkage disequilibrium, but an unknown experimental factor could not be ruled out. Roughly uniform sequencing depth across donors was assumed in presence/absence analyses, although this assumption may not hold. In vitro tests confirmed that a few of the cytomegalovirus-associated TCR beta chains recognize cytomegalovirus antigens. Because some donors lacked HLA typing at each locus, the association tests relied only on the typed subset.

Libraries were made using the immunoSEQ multiplex PCR assay. For the multiplex PCR, a mixture combining 60 forward primers for TCR Vbeta segments and 13 reverse primers for TCR Jbeta segments was used. The CDR3 region of rearranged TCR beta genes was amplified from genomic DNA with a multiplex PCR assay. Amplified TCR beta libraries were sequenced as 87-base-pair reads on the Illumina HiSeq System. In the authors' own workflow: A later analysis counted some 74 million unique TCR beta chains across the 550 to 800 repertoires, and some 11 million of these chains were shared by at least two donors. Raw reads were error-corrected and collapsed into unique sequences by a nearest-neighbor algorithm in which closely related sequences were merged to remove PCR and sequencing errors. V, D and J gene segments were assigned by aligning CDR3 sequences to IMGT reference sequences. For a sequence to be retained, a match of at least six nucleotides to both a V gene segment and a J gene segment was required. A rearrangement was called productive if the CDR3 had no stop codons and remained in frame with V and J, and every other rearrangement was called non-productive. Following IMGT convention, CDR3 was defined as the stretch from the second conserved V-encoded cysteine to the conserved J-encoded phenylalanine. The earlier analysis of about 610 of the donors excluded any sequence lacking an unambiguous match to a single V gene segment. In an earlier analysis of roughly 600 of the donors, a V segment was called functional when productive rearrangements were above 56.7%, and segregating when the standard deviation between donors exceeded 5%. A statistical classification framework was built to diagnose cytomegalovirus status from the catalog of TCR beta chain sequences. In a later analysis, V and J genes were assigned by comparing TCR nucleotide sequences against IMGT/GENE-DB human TR gene sequences. In a later analysis, CDR3 sequences and most-parsimonious VDJ recombination scenarios were assigned using the TCRdist pipeline. In a later analysis, each TCR beta chain was defined by its CDR3 amino acid sequence together with its V-gene family, and reads lacking a unique V-gene family were excluded. A later analysis removed several hundred highly shared, low-generation-probability nucleotide sequences to deal with suspected cross-contamination and a sequencing artifact. In a later analysis, a clonal expansion index for each public chain was calculated from normalized within-repertoire ranks of inferred template counts. In a later analysis, generation probabilities were computed with a VDJ recombination model fitted to out-of-frame rearrangements, and the resulting probabilities were checked against IGoR. In a later analysis, hypergeometric tests were used to score TCR-TCR, TCR-HLA and TCR-CMV co-occurrence, with a repertoire-size bias correction applied to TCR pairs. False discovery rates were estimated in a later analysis by permuting HLA or CMV assignments 20 times. In a later analysis, co-occurring TCRs were grouped with DBSCAN, and TCRdist sequence similarity was added when clustering was performed within HLA-allele-positive subsets. Repertoires with fewer than 30,000 or more than 120,000 public chains were left out of co-occurrence clustering, as were four to six repertoires with anomalous nucleotide sharing. TCRdb carries this immuneACCESS record with in-frame sequences only. Its versions omit some clonotypes, under half of them owing to an unresolved V gene in the studies checked, with the rest unexplained. The DNA gave D and trimming, while V, J and clone size come from that table. This sample comprises about 140,000 clones, approximately 82% of them detected only once. The top ten clonotypes cover more than 1.5% of the sample.

On this clone itself: The clone's antigen remains unknown. No base quality information exists; no much larger clone differs at one position.

The cohort was made up of approximately 670 healthy bone marrow donors. At the time of sampling, all cohort members were nominally healthy, though unrecorded immune exposures were likely present. The donor was CMV seronegative and belonged to the group of 350 or so seronegative cohort members. Each donor provided a peripheral blood sample, and peripheral blood mononuclear cells were used for TCR beta sequencing. The Qiagen DNeasy Blood Extraction Kit was used to extract genomic DNA from the blood cell samples. Per the germline V gene, SGHVS is the CDR1 and FNYEAQ is the CDR2. CDR3 length: 18 amino acids, cysteine to phenylalanine. Solely the CDR3 DNA is kept, with 54 bases framed from the first base. The germline V end is reduced by 1 base and the J end by 1 base; junction bases left unmatched: 4.

The source of this sequence is a woman in her thirties or forties in good health and CMV-seronegative. The sequencing sample was made of PBMCs. The chain was built from TRBV7-6 and TRBJ2-6, with 10 bases aligning to TRBD2. The CDR3 loop reads CASSLGLAGVSGANVLTF. The sequence in DNA is TGTGCCAGCAGCTTAGGGCTAGCGGGAGTTTCTGGGGCCAACGTCCTGACTTTC. The variable domain in full, with residues beyond the CDR3 obtained from the reference TRBV7-6 and TRBJ2-6 genes, is GAGVSQSPRYKVTKRGQDVALRCDPISGHVSLYWYRQALGQGPEFLTYFNYEAQQDKSGLPNDRFSAERPEGSISTLTIQRTEQRDSAMYRCASSLGLAGVSGANVLTFGAGSRLTVL.